Below are 10 T cell receptor beta chains sequenced from a single sample in a study of TIL therapy for anti-PD-1-resistant metastatic lung cancer. The immunoSEQ assay was v3. Only in-frame clones appear in the TCRdb table, and some are missing; sequencing was by immunoSEQ multiplex PCR. The table shows about 50,000 clones, with 55% to 75% occurring only once. Stated time point: pre-treatment sample, taken before nivolumab and TIL therapy. Most excised metastases sampled were pleural nodules or supraclavicular lymph nodes. The sample here was tumor tissue, taken at baseline. These TCRs come from a person aged 25 to 80 with non-small cell lung cancer.

This clone was recorded only once. The chain recombines TRBV30 with TRBJ2-1; 8 bases agree with TRBD1. V lost 4 bases to trimming and J lost 2 bases; unmatched junction nucleotides: 4. The CDR3 is 14 amino acids. CDR1 is GTSNPN, CDR2 SVGIG, per germline (reference sequence). In DNA form, the CDR3 reads TGTGCCTGGAATCCACAGGGGGCCTACAATGAGCAGTTCTTC. Translation: CAWNPQGAYNEQFF.

V usage is TRBV5-1 and J usage is TRBJ2-2; the D gene is possibly TRBD2 (6 bases). CDR1 SGHRS and CDR2 YFSETQ come from the germline V gene. The CDR3 has 13 amino acids. The ends were cut back, 4 bases at V and 6 bases at J, with 10 bases in the middle. CDR3 amino acids: CASSGGFAGELFF. CDR3 coding DNA: TGCGCCAGCAGCGGGGGGTTCGCCGGGGAGCTGTTTTTT.

The chain combines TRBV9 with TRBJ1-2, with TRBD1 matching 7 bases. The CDR3 covers 14 residues. The V segment lost 0 bases and the J segment 7 bases; nucleotides outside the gene matches: 6. Germline CDR1 and CDR2: SGDLS and YYNGEE. CDR3 in amino acids: CASSVESGGIGYTF. The CDR3 DNA reads as TGTGCCAGCAGCGTAGAGTCAGGGGGTATTGGCTACACCTTC.

The chain uses TRBV5-1 and TRBJ2-2; the D gene is possibly TRBD1 (6 bases). There are 15 residues in the CDR3. Between the trimmed V and J ends, which lost 1 base and 2 bases, there was a span of 9 bases. Germline lookup yields CDR1 SGHRS and CDR2 YFSETQ. CDR3 nucleotide sequence: TGCGCCAGCAGCTTGACAGGGCTAAACACCGGGGAGCTGTTTTTT. It is translated as CASSLTGLNTGELFF.

The chain is built from TRBV27 and TRBJ2-2; TRBD1 agrees at 11 bases. The germline V gene has CDR1 MNHEY and CDR2 SMNVEV (reference sequence). This CDR3 is 16 amino acids long. The trim removed 3 bases at V and 3 bases at J, leaving 3 bases unmatched. The chain's CDR3 is CASSFGQGAYTGELFF. The DNA for the CDR3 is TGTGCCAGCAGTTTCGGACAGGGGGCCTACACCGGGGAGCTGTTTTTT.

The rearrangement uses TRBV5-1 and TRBJ2-5, with TRBD2 as a possible D gene (5 bases). V dropped 0 bases and J dropped 4 bases, with 22 bases sitting between them. The CDR3 totals 18 residues. Germline CDR1 is SGHRS and CDR2 is YFSETQ. The DNA of the CDR3 is TGCGCCAGCAGCTTGGTCGGGTGGGGTACGACCAGCGGAGAGACCCAGTACTTC. Its translation is CASSLVGWGTTSGETQYF. Based on the CDR3 plus reference TRBV5-1 and TRBJ2-5, the full variable domain is KAGVTQTPRYLIKTRGQQVTLSCSPISGHRSVSWYQQTPGQGLQFLFEYFSETQRNKGNFPGRFSGRQFSNSRSEMNVSTLELGDSALYLCASSLVGWGTTSGETQYFGPGTRLLVL.

This clone has more than one count but fewer than ten. This rearrangement joins TRBV10-3 to TRBJ1-3, with unresolved D. Germline V gene lookup returns CDR1 ENHRY and CDR2 SYGVKD. Trimming took off 6 bases at V and 0 bases at J, with 6 bases between the two ends. The CDR3 extends over 13 amino acids. CDR3 DNA sequence: TGTGCCATCAGGGAAGCCTCTGGAAACACCATATATTTT. Translating it yields CAIREASGNTIYF.

The chain joins TRBV7-2 to TRBJ2-7, with D possibly being TRBD1 or TRBD2 (5 bases each). This CDR3 has 15 residues. Trimming left V 0 bases short and J 2 bases short, with 11 bases between. Germline lookup yields CDR1 SGHTA and CDR2 FQGNSA. CDR3 residues: CASSLAPGRTYEQYF. In nucleotides, the CDR3 is TGTGCCAGCAGCTTAGCTCCAGGGAGAACCTACGAGCAGTACTTC. The whole variable domain, filled in from reference TRBV7-2 and TRBJ2-7, reads GAGVSQSPSNKVTEKGKDVELRCDPISGHTALYWYRQSLGQGLEFLIYFQGNSAPDKSGLPSDRFSAERTGGSVSTLTIQRTQQEDSAVYLCASSLAPGRTYEQYFGPGTRLTVT.

The chain recombines TRBV6-1 with TRBJ2-3; 9 bases are a match to TRBD2. CDR1 and CDR2 (germline): MNHNS, SASEGT. CDR3 length: 15 amino acids. V lost 5 bases and J lost 0; bases outside the gene matches: 3. CDR3 DNA: TGTGCCAGCAGTAGACTAGCGGCTAGCACAGATACGCAGTATTTT. Translation: CASSRLAASTDTQYF.

The chain is built from TRBV30 and TRBJ2-3; D possibly corresponds to TRBD2 (7 bases). Deletions cut 1 base from V and 6 bases from J, with 17 bases between. CDR3 size: 15 residues. Per germline, CDR1 GTSNPN and CDR2 SVGIG (reference sequence). The CDR3 nucleotides read TGTGCCTGGAGTGGTGGCGGGGGCCGTGGGGATACGCAGTATTTT. Its translation is CAWSGGGGRGDTQYF.